A selection of T cell receptor beta chains follows, all from one sample in a study of blood T cell repertoires in COVID-19. Clones were read by immunoSEQ multiplex PCR, and TCRdb kept only the in-frame ones, dropping some. The sample yields around 11,000 clones, roughly 85% seen once. The material sequenced was peripheral blood. These receptors were collected from a man aged 25-45 years with active or convalescent COVID-19. Both conserved end residues are part of each CDR3.

J: TRBJ2-1; length: 17; V: TRBV19; CDR3: CASSIGTGLYSYNEQFF
J: TRBJ2-4; length: 11; V: TRBV3-1/TRBV3-2; CDR3: CASSQEGGQYF
J: TRBJ1-2; length: 16; V: TRBV25-1; CDR3: CASSEKPGLFPYGYTF
J: TRBJ1-1; length: 16; V: TRBV4-1; CDR3: CASSQAFLTGNTEAFF
J: TRBJ2-3; length: 14; V: TRBV10-1; CDR3: CASSEAGPTDTQYF
J: TRBJ1-1; length: 13; V: TRBV29-1; CDR3: CSVHEGGGTEAFF
J: TRBJ1-2; length: 14; V: TRBV6-1; CDR3: CASSEAQGTYGYTF
J: TRBJ2-1; length: 16; V: TRBV19; CDR3: CASSIDGSDSFNEQFF
J: TRBJ1-5; length: 17; V: TRBV19; CDR3: CASNYVPGGDGNQPQHF
J: TRBJ2-5; length: 15; V: TRBV24-1; CDR3: CATSDRQGVKETQYF
J: TRBJ1-4; length: 14; V: TRBV4-2; CDR3: CASSLQGTNEKLFF
J: TRBJ1-1; length: 15; V: TRBV4-1; CDR3: CASSQSSLGAWEAFF
J: TRBJ2-3; length: 16; V: TRBV7-6; CDR3: CASSLAVAGPTDTQYF
J: TRBJ2-2; length: 15; V: TRBV2; CDR3: CASRRGLAGGGELFF
J: TRBJ1-5; length: 15; V: TRBV9; CDR3: CASSKGVASNQPQHF
J: TRBJ1-1; length: 15; V: TRBV2; CDR3: CASSQREGHGTEAFF
J: TRBJ2-3; length: 15; V: TRBV7-7; CDR3: CASSPTRGTTDTQYF
J: TRBJ1-2; length: 17; V: TRBV5-8; CDR3: CASSLWGQGPISYGYTF
J: TRBJ2-3; length: 15; V: TRBV30; CDR3: CACPNRGPSTDTQYF
J: TRBJ2-1; length: 13; V: TRBV7-9; CDR3: CASSSGRNNEQFF
J: TRBJ2-7; length: 14; V: TRBV5-4; CDR3: CASSPGLAEYEQYF
J: TRBJ2-5; length: 17; V: TRBV10-3; CDR3: CAISESWASGDQETQYF
J: TRBJ1-5; length: 16; V: TRBV6-5; CDR3: CASSSTGGDGSQPQHF
J: TRBJ2-1; length: 13; V: TRBV5-1; CDR3: CASSLFTEGEQFF
J: TRBJ2-7; length: 17; V: TRBV7-2; CDR3: CASSLVGGFSPSYEQYF
J: TRBJ1-1; length: 16; V: TRBV5-1; CDR3: CASSSGGRGMNTEAFF
J: TRBJ2-1; length: 15; V: TRBV7-6; CDR3: CASSLTETPIGEQFF
J: TRBJ2-1; length: 16; V: TRBV18; CDR3: CASSPQGWGSYNEQFF
J: TRBJ1-2; length: 14; V: TRBV9; CDR3: CASSAPGQVYGYTF
J: TRBJ2-7; length: 15; V: TRBV7-2; CDR3: CASSLRQGSTYEQYF
J: TRBJ2-2; length: 13; V: TRBV12-5; CDR3: CASSQEATGELFF
J: TRBJ2-3; length: 15; V: TRBV4-2; CDR3: CASSLAGGSTDTQYF
J: TRBJ2-5; length: 15; V: TRBV4-1; CDR3: CASSQGTSGGETQYF
J: TRBJ1-1; length: 13; V: TRBV2; CDR3: CASRGTGGSGAFF
J: TRBJ1-5; length: 15; V: TRBV19; CDR3: CASSTGAGGGQPQHF
J: TRBJ1-1; length: 14; V: TRBV6-6; CDR3: CASSYDLTKTEAFF
J: TRBJ2-2; length: 12; V: TRBV24-1; CDR3: CATVGVAGELFF
J: TRBJ1-6; length: 15; V: TRBV2; CDR3: CASSVGSIYNSPLHF
J: TRBJ1-2; length: 13; V: TRBV27; CDR3: CASSLGQGSGYTF
J: TRBJ2-7; length: 13; V: TRBV11-2; CDR3: CASSSVSSYEQYF
J: TRBJ2-5; length: 14; V: TRBV2; CDR3: CASSERRGGETQYF
J: TRBJ1-2; length: 14; V: TRBV19; CDR3: CASEPEGMARDYTF
J: TRBJ1-3; length: 18; V: TRBV27; CDR3: CASSLQGQGALTGNTIYF
J: TRBJ2-1; length: 15; V: TRBV9; CDR3: CASSVEGGSYNEQFF
J: TRBJ1-2; length: 17; V: TRBV5-1; CDR3: CASSYAGTGPSLYGYTF
J: TRBJ2-5; length: 17; V: TRBV11-2; CDR3: CASSPGTSGGTQETQYF
J: TRBJ1-5; length: 13; V: TRBV18; CDR3: CASSLEDNQPQHF
J: TRBJ1-6; length: 15; V: TRBV27; CDR3: CASSPTPGDNSPLHF
J: TRBJ2-3; length: 16; V: TRBV15; CDR3: CATSRVRTGGADTQYF
J: TRBJ2-2; length: 13; V: TRBV5-1; CDR3: CASSSQGTGELFF
J: TRBJ2-3; length: 17; V: TRBV5-5; CDR3: CASSLVGLRQITDTQYF
J: TRBJ1-1; length: 14; V: TRBV19; CDR3: CASSRAARSTEAFF
J: TRBJ2-7; length: 18; V: TRBV22-1; CDR3: CPGSARKTTSWGDYEQYF
J: TRBJ2-2; length: 16; V: TRBV13; CDR3: CASSHGRERGTGELFF
J: TRBJ2-1; length: 17; V: TRBV7-8; CDR3: CASSSQPSPGLANEQFF
J: TRBJ2-3; length: 15; V: TRBV19; CDR3: CASSTITSSTDTQYF